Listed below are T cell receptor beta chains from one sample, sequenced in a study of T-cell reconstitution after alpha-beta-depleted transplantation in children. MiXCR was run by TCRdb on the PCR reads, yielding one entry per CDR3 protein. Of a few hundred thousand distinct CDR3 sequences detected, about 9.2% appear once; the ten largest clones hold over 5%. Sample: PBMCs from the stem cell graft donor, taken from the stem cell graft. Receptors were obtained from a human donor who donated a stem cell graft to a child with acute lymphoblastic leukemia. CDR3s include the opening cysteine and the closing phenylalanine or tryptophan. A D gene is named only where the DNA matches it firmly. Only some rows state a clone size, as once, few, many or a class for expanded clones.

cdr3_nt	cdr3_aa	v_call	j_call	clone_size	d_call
TGTGCCAGCAGTTGGGGACACGTCACAGATACGCAGTATTTT	CASSWGHVTDTQYF	TRBV6-5	TRBJ2-3	few	.
TGTGCCAGCAGCCGCTACAGGCTCCTGGGCACTGAAGCTTTCTTT	CASSRYRLLGTEAFF	TRBV5-6	TRBJ1-1	few	.
TGTGCCAGCAGCTTGGTTGGGACAGGCGGCACTGAAGCTTTCTTT	CASSLVGTGGTEAFF	TRBV5-5	TRBJ1-1	.	TRBD1
TGTGCCAGCAGCACAGACAGAACCGGCAATCAGCCCCAGCATTTT	CASSTDRTGNQPQHF	TRBV6-1	TRBJ1-5	.	.
TGTGCCAGCAGTTTTTGGGACGACTATGGCTACACCTTC	CASSFWDDYGYTF	TRBV28	TRBJ1-2	many	.
TGCGCCAGCAGCTGCCCCAGACAGGGGGAGGACAGAGAATTACCTCATAGCAATCAGCCCCAGCATTTT	CASSCPRQGEDRELPHSNQPQHF	TRBV5-1	TRBJ1-5	few	TRBD1
TGTGCTAGTGCCCCACAGTCCACCGGGGAGCTGTTTTTT	CASAPQSTGELFF	TRBV12-5	TRBJ2-2	many	.
TGTGCCAGCAGTAAAAACACCGGGGAGCTGTTTTTT	CASSKNTGELFF	TRBV12-3/TRBV12-4	TRBJ2-2	many	.
TGTGCCAGCTCACCAATGTCAAACACTGAAGCTTTCTTT	CASSPMSNTEAFF	TRBV18	TRBJ1-1	few	.
TGTGCCAGCAGTGAAAGGACAGGGGTGGGTAATCAGCCCCAGCATTTT	CASSERTGVGNQPQHF	TRBV12-3/TRBV12-4	TRBJ1-5	few	TRBD1
TGTGCCAGCACCAAATCTCCCTTGGGGAACTATGGCTACACCTTC	CASTKSPLGNYGYTF	TRBV12-3/TRBV12-4	TRBJ1-2	.	.
TGCAGTGCCAGAACAGGGATGCAGGGAGCTTTCTTT	CSARTGMQGAFF	TRBV20-1	TRBJ1-1	many	.
TGTGCCAGCAGTCTTTGGGGGGATACGCAGTATTTT	CASSLWGDTQYF	TRBV12-3/TRBV12-4	TRBJ2-3	.	.
TGCGCCAGCAGCATAGACAGTTCCGGCGGTTTGGGTGAGCAGTTCTTC	CASSIDSSGGLGEQFF	TRBV5-1	TRBJ2-1	many	.